This entry describes one T cell receptor beta chain. No cognate antigen has been identified for it. No base quality information exists; no much larger clone differs at one position. Following the manufacturer's recommendations, the immunoSEQ kit was used to generate TCR beta libraries from genomic DNA. To prepare libraries, a first multiplex PCR with proprietary primers was run, followed by a second PCR that added unique barcodes, and a bead cleanup was done after each round. A positive control reaction and a negative control reaction, both provided in the kit, were run with every batch of samples. The final libraries were assessed on an Agilent 4200 TapeStation D1000 ScreenTape, pooled by volume, and quantified by qPCR. An Illumina NextSeq500 fitted with a MidOutput 150-cycle cartridge performed the sequencing, running 156 Read1 cycles and 15 Index1 cycles with the kit's custom primers. The pooled library was loaded at roughly 0.94 pM with a roughly 20% PhiX control spike-in. For the original study's pipeline: Vendor-processed data were analyzed in R, and a clonotype was defined as all T cells sharing the same CDR3 nucleotide sequence. For clone abundance analyses, frequencies were normalized to the 10,000 most abundant clones in each sample. Public T cell clones, which averaged fewer than five per sample, were removed prior to analysis. An abundance difference of at least 32-fold between compartments was the criterion for calling clonotypes tumor-enriched or baseline blood-enriched. A beta-binomial differential abundance model was applied to find clonotypes that expanded or contracted between blood time points. Similarity between tumor and blood repertoires was quantified using the Baroni-Urbani and Buser coefficient, and groups were compared with two-tailed Wilcoxon tests in R. TCRdb's version of the immuneACCESS table is confined to in-frame rearrangements and falls short of the full clone set. An unresolved V gene accounts for under half of the shortfall where checked; the remainder is of unknown origin. V and J calls and clone size are those listed in that table; D and trimming were worked out from the DNA. This sample gives 50,000 to 75,000 clones in total; over 70% of them show up just once. 7.3% of the sample goes to the ten largest clones.

These data belong to a study of radiation and T cells in renal cell carcinoma (TCRdb year 2020). As for the study more broadly: Samples came from a clinical trial, in which primary renal cell carcinomas received 15 Gy stereotactic body radiation therapy followed by nephrectomy 4 weeks later. In total, about 50 samples, comprising 26 tumors and approximately 27 peripheral blood samples, were subjected to TCR beta sequencing. Across all 50 or so samples, several million unique CDR3 nucleotide sequences, encoding 2 million to 3 million unique CDR3 amino acid sequences, were identified. Study-level results and caveats: Dynamics of the blood repertoire were not tracked past 4 weeks after treatment. Top tumor clonotypes rose in blood from baseline to 2 weeks post-radiation, then contracted by 4 weeks, suggesting transient expansion of tumor-resident clones. Because pretreatment tumor biopsies were not available, the baseline intratumoral presence of clonotypes could not be determined. Because the trial had a single-armed design, the trial could not examine how radiation dose or scheduling affected the TCR repertoire.

The CDR3 goes from the cysteine to the phenylalanine over 11 residues. Solely the CDR3 DNA is kept, with 33 bases framed from the first base. CDR1 is given as MNHEY and CDR2 as SMNVEV, both from the germline V gene (reference sequence). Here V drops 7 bases and J drops 10 bases, and the junction holds 4 bases not matched to any gene. Interpreted using the paper, the time point label stands for: baseline pretreatment blood. The meaning of the sample's treatment or condition label: 15 Gy SBRT to primary tumor, nephrectomy 4 weeks later. To follow tumor-enriched clonotypes, peripheral blood was collected serially from radiation-treated patients at baseline and again at 2 weeks and 4 weeks after SBRT. Every patient had renal cell carcinoma of clear cell pathology. Genomic DNA for TCR sequencing was prepared using the QIAamp DNA Blood Mini Kit (Qiagen). Only samples passing all quality control checks were included in the analyses.

This clonotype originated in a man between 60 and 75 years old with renal cell carcinoma. Sequenced material: blood, taken from a patient whose treatment included radiotherapy and nephrectomy. The rearrangement combines TRBV27 with TRBJ2-1, and 7 bases in between align with TRBD1. The CDR3 in this case is CASTRTGEQFF. The DNA sequence is as follows: TGTGCCAGCACCCGGACAGGAGAGCAGTTCTTC.